Following are 6 T cell receptor beta chains from one sample sequenced in a study of T cell responses to AZD1222 COVID-19 vaccine. Generated by immunoSEQ multiplex PCR, the TCRdb table keeps only in-frame clones and is missing some. The data show roughly 190,000 clones, with roughly nine tenths seen just once and around 3% held by the top ten. The sample was peripheral blood, taken 28 days after the second AZD1222 dose. These receptors came from an adult who received the AZD1222 COVID-19 vaccine.

V gene TRBV11-3 combines with J gene TRBJ2-1; D not resolved. Per the germline V gene, CDR1 is SGHNT and CDR2 is YENEEA. CDR3 length: 14 residues. Trimming took 2 bases from V and 1 from J, leaving 6 bases between them. This CDR3 is CASSLSRSYNEQFF. The CDR3 DNA sequence: TGTGCCAGCAGCTTAAGTCGGTCCTACAATGAGCAGTTCTTC.

The rearrangement uses TRBV6-6 and TRBJ2-7, with 11 bases matching TRBD2. Germline CDR1 MNHNY, CDR2 SVGAGI (reference sequence). The CDR3 runs 12 residues. Losses at the gene ends were 8 bases for V and 6 bases for J; bases not matched to a gene: 3. This CDR3 is CASGTSGTEQYF. The CDR3, as DNA: TGTGCCAGCGGGACTAGCGGTACCGAGCAGTACTTC.

This chain uses TRBV19 with TRBJ1-5; maybe TRBD1 (5 bases). Trimming removed 7 bases at V and 1 base at J, with 17 bases between. The CDR3 length is 16 residues. Germline CDR1 is LNHDA and CDR2 is SQIVND (reference sequence). The CDR3 loop reads CASTSTGPRSNQPQHF. CDR3 bases: TGTGCCAGTACTTCGACGGGGCCTAGAAGCAATCAGCCCCAGCATTTT.

This clone came up once. The chain has TRBV3-1 (or the pseudogene TRBV3-2) and TRBJ1-1; D not certain. The CDR3 is 13 residues long. From germline, CDR1 is LGHDT and CDR2 YNNKEL (reference sequence). The germline V and J ends were trimmed by 3 bases and 1 base, with 6 bases remaining between them. The CDR3 nucleotides are TGTGCCAGCAGCCAGGGCGAGAACACTGAAGCTTTCTTT. Its translation is CASSQGENTEAFF.

The genes are TRBV9 and TRBJ2-1; unclear D gene. The CDR3 has 14 amino acids. CDR1 is SGDLS, CDR2 YYNGEE, per germline. V gave up 4 bases and J gave up 2 bases, with 10 bases separating them. The CDR3 bases are TGTGCCAGCAGCAGAAGCTATACCTACAATGAGCAGTTCTTC. It yields the protein CASSRSYTYNEQFF.

V is TRBV7-9 and J is TRBJ2-2, with TRBD1 matching over 10 bases. Germline CDR1 reads SEHNR; CDR2 reads FQNEAQ (reference sequence). The CDR3 runs to 14 residues. J was trimmed by 4 bases and V by 5 bases; bases with no gene match: 1. The CDR3 reads CASSRTGGTGELFF. The DNA of the CDR3 is TGTGCCAGCAGCCGGACAGGGGGCACCGGGGAGCTGTTTTTT.